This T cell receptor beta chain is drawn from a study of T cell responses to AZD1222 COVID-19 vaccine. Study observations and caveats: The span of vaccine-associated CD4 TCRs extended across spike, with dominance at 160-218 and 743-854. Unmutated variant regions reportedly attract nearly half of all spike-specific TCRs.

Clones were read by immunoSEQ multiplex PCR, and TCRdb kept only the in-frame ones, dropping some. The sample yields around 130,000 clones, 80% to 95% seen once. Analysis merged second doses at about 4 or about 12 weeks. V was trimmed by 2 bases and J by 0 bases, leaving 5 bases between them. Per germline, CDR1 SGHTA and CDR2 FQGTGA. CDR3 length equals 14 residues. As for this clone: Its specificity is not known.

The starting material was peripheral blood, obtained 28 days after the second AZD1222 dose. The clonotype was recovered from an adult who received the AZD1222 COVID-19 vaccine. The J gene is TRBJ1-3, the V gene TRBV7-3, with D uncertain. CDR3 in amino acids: CASSLGGSGNTIYF. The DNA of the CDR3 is TGTGCCAGCAGCTTAGGAGGCTCTGGAAACACCATATATTTT.